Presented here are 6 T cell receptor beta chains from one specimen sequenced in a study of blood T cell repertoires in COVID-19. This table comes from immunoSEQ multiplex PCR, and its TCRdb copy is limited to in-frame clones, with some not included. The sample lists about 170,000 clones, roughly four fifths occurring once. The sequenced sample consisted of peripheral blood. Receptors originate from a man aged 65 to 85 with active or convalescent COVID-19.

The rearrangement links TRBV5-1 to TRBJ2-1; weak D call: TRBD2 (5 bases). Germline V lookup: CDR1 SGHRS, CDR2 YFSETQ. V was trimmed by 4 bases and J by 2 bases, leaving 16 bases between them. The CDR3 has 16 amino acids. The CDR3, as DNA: TGCGCCAGCAGCAGAACCGAGGCGGGCCCCTACAATGAGCAGTTCTTC. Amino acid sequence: CASSRTEAGPYNEQFF.

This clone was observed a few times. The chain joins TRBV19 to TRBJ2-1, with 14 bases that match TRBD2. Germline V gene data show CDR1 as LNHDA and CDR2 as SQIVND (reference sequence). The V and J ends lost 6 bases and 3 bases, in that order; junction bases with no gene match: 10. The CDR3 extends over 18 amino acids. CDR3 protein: CASSRGLAGASSYNEQFF. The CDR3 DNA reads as TGTGCCAGTAGCCGGGGACTAGCGGGAGCCTCCAGCTACAATGAGCAGTTCTTC.

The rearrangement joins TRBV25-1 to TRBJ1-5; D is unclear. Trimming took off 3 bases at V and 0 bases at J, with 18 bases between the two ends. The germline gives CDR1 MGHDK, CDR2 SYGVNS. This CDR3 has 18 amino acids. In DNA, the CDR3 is TGTGCCAGCAGTGAGCGGGCAGCAAACCTATATAGCAATCAGCCCCAGCATTTT. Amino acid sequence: CASSERAANLYSNQPQHF.

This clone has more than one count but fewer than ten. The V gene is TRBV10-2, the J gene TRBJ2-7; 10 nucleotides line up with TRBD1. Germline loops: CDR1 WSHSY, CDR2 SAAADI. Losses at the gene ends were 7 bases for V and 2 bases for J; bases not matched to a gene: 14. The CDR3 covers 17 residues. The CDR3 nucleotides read TGCGCCAGCATTCTAACCGGGACAGGGGAATCGGCCTACGAGCAGTACTTC. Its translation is CASILTGTGESAYEQYF.

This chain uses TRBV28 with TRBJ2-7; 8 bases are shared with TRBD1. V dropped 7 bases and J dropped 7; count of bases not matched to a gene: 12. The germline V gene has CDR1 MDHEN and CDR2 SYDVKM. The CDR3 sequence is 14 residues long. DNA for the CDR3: TGTGCCAGCATTAATACCGGGACAGGTATAGAGCAGTACTTC. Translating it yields CASINTGTGIEQYF.

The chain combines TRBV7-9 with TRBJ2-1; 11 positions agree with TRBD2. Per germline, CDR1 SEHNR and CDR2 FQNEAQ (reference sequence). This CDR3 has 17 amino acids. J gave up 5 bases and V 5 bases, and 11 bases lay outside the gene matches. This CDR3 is CASSPRRASGGNNEQFF. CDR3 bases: TGTGCCAGCAGCCCGAGAAGGGCTAGCGGGGGGAACAATGAGCAGTTCTTC.